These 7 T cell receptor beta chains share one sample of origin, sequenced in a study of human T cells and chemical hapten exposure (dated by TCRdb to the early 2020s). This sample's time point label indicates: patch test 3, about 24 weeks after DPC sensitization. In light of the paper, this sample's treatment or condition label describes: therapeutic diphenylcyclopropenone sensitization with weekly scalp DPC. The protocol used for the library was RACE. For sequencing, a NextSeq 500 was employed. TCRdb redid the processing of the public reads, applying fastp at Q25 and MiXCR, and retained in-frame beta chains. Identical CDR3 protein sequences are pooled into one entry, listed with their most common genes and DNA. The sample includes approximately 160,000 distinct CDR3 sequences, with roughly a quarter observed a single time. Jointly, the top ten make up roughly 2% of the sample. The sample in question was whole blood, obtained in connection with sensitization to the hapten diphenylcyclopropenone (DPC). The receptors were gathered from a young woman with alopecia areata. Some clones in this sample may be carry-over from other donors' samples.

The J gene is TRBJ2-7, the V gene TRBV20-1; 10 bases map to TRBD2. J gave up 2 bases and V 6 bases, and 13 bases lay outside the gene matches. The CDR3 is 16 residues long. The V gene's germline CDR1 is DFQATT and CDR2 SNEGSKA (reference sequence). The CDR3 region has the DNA TGCAGTGCCCCTACTCCGGGACTAGCGACCACCTACGAGCAGTACTTC. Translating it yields CSAPTPGLATTYEQYF.

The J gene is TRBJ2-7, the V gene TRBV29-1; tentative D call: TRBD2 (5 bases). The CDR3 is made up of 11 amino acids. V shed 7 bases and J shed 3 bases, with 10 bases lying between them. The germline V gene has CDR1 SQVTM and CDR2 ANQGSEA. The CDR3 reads CSGADYYEQYF. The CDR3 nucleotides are TGCAGCGGGGCCGACTACTACGAGCAGTACTTC.

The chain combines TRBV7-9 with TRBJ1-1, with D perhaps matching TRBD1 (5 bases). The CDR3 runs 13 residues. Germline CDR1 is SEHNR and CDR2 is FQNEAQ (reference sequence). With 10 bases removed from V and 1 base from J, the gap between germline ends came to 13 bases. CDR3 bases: TGTGCCATCTCGGGGGAATCGAACACTGAAGCTTTCTTT. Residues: CAISGESNTEAFF.

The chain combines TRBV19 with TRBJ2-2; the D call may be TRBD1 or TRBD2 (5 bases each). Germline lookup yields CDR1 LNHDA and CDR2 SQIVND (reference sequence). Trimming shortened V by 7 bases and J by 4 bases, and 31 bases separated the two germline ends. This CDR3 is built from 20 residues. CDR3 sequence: CASTKRSPDSLRRGTGELFF. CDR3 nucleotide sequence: TGTGCCAGTACAAAACGATCTCCCGACAGCCTCCGTCGGGGCACCGGGGAGCTGTTTTTT.

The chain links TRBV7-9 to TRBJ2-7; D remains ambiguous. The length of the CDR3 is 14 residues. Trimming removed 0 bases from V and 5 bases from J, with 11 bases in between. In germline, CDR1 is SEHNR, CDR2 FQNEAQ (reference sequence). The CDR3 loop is CASSLAALGNEQYF. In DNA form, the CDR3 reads TGTGCCAGCAGCTTAGCGGCGTTGGGGAACGAGCAGTACTTC.

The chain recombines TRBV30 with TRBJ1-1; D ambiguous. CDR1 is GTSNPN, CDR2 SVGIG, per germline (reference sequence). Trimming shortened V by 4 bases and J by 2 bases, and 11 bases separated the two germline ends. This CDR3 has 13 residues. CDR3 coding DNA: TGTGCCTGGAATGAGGTGGGAAACACTGAAGCTTTCTTT. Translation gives CAWNEVGNTEAFF.

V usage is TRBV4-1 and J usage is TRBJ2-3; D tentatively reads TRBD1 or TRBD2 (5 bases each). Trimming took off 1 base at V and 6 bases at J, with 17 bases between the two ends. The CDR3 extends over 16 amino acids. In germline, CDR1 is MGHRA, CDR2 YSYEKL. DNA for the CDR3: TGCGCCAGCAGCCAAGCTTCTGGGGGAGTGGGGGATACGCAGTATTTT. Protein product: CASSQASGGVGDTQYF.